Listed below are T cell receptor beta chains from one sample, sequenced in a study of tumor T cells in aggressive B-cell lymphoma. Sequenced by immunoSEQ multiplex PCR; TCRdb stores in-frame clones only, minus some. The sample lists some 2,000 clones, 87% occurring once. The sample taken for sequencing was tumor tissue. These receptors were obtained from an adult with diffuse large B cell lymphoma. Each CDR3 is given with its conserved first and last residue. D genes are given only for firm matches. A row's size may be missing; if present it is once, few, many or a size class.

d_call | j_call | cdr3_length | clone_size | v_call | cdr3_aa | cdr3_nt
NA | TRBJ1-1 | 15 | NA | TRBV5-6 | CASSLAPGSSTEAFF | TGTGCCAGCAGCTTGGCCCCTGGTAGTTCGACTGAAGCTTTCTTT
TRBD2 | TRBJ2-3 | 15 | NA | TRBV6-1 | CASSEVGSGSGTQYF | TGTGCCAGCAGTGAAGTGGGTAGCGGGAGTGGGACGCAGTATTTT
TRBD2 | TRBJ2-1 | 15 | NA | TRBV28 | CASSFLIAGVNEQFF | TGTGCCAGCAGTTTCCTCATAGCGGGGGTCAATGAGCAGTTCTTC
NA | TRBJ2-7 | 15 | NA | TRBV19 | CASSWAGSRIYEQYF | TGTGCCAGTAGTTGGGCTGGCAGCCGAATCTACGAGCAGTACTTC
TRBD1 | TRBJ1-2 | 13 | NA | TRBV29-1 | CSVGPRTGYGYTF | TGCAGCGTTGGCCCAAGGACAGGCTATGGCTACACCTTC
TRBD2 | TRBJ2-1 | 15 | NA | TRBV7-2 | CASSLLAGVSNEQFF | TGTGCCAGCAGTTTACTAGCGGGAGTTAGCAATGAGCAGTTCTTC
TRBD1 | TRBJ1-6 | 14 | NA | TRBV28 | CASSSWTGQSPLHF | TGTGCCAGCAGTTCGTGGACAGGGCAGTCACCCCTCCACTTT
TRBD2 | TRBJ2-1 | 18 | NA | TRBV5-6 | CASSPVEGLADSYNEQFF | TGTGCCAGCAGCCCGGTTGAGGGGCTAGCGGACTCCTACAATGAGCAGTTCTTC
NA | TRBJ2-7 | 15 | NA | TRBV6-6 | CASSYWQGISYEQYF | TGTGCCAGCAGTTACTGGCAGGGGATTTCCTACGAGCAGTACTTC
NA | TRBJ1-2 | 16 | NA | TRBV28 | CASSFTLHIPNYGYTF | TGTGCCAGCAGTTTTACCTTACATATACCTAACTATGGCTACACCTTC
TRBD1 | TRBJ2-7 | 15 | NA | TRBV5-1 | CASSDPGTGTYEQYF | TGCGCCAGCAGCGATCCCGGGACAGGGACCTACGAGCAGTACTTC
TRBD2 | TRBJ2-7 | 16 | NA | TRBV2 | CASRALAGGPRYEQYF | TGTGCCAGCAGAGCCCTAGCGGGAGGGCCGAGGTACGAGCAGTACTTC
TRBD1 | TRBJ2-7 | 16 | NA | TRBV7-9 | CASSPFLRDRAYEQYF | TGTGCCAGCAGCCCATTCCTCCGGGACAGAGCCTACGAGCAGTACTTC
NA | TRBJ2-7 | 13 | NA | TRBV14 | CASTQGGAYEQYF | TGTGCCAGCACCCAGGGGGGGGCCTACGAGCAGTACTTC
TRBD1 | TRBJ1-1 | 18 | NA | TRBV27 | CASSLYAGTGGLDTEAFF | TGTGCCAGCAGTTTATATGCCGGGACAGGGGGCTTGGACACTGAAGCTTTCTTT
NA | TRBJ1-2 | 13 | once | TRBV6-1 | CASNTKTSYGYTF | TGTGCCAGCAATACTAAAACCTCCTATGGCTACACCTTC
NA | TRBJ2-7 | 14 | NA | TRBV28 | CASSLSQGGYEQYF | TGTGCCAGCAGTTTGTCGCAGGGGGGATACGAGCAGTACTTC
NA | TRBJ1-5 | 13 | NA | TRBV4-3 | CASSQDMSQPQHF | TGCGCCAGCAGCCAAGATATGTCCCAGCCCCAGCATTTT
NA | TRBJ2-7 | 14 | NA | TRBV27 | CASSLRADGTEQYF | TGTGCCAGCAGTCTGCGGGCCGACGGTACCGAGCAGTACTTC